The 5 T cell receptor beta chains reported below all come from one sample, sequenced in a study of cytomegalovirus exposure and HLA in healthy donors. The method was immunoSEQ multiplex PCR; TCRdb's version includes in-frame clones alone and lacks a portion of them. Among over 150,000 clones listed, around 85% were seen once. Material for sequencing was PBMCs. These receptors all come from a woman in her 30s in good health and CMV-seronegative.

CDR3 sequence reads: CASSLSPRGMNTEAFF. The CDR3 coding sequence is TGTGCCAGCAGCTTAAGCCCCAGGGGGATGAACACTGAAGCTTTCTTT. The V call is TRBV7-3, the J call TRBJ1-1, with 7 bases aligning to TRBD1. This CDR3 comprises 16 residues. Trimming took 1 base from V and 0 from J; bases not matched to a gene: 5. Germline-derived CDR1 and CDR2 are SGHTA and FQGTGA.

This clone turned up a few times. V and J are TRBV5-1 and TRBJ1-1; no reliable D call. Germline V CDR1 and CDR2: SGHRS, YFSETQ. V gave up 0 bases and J gave up 1 base, with 4 bases separating them. The CDR3 spans 13 residues. The CDR3 is CASSLASNTEAFF. In DNA form, the CDR3 reads TGCGCCAGCAGCTTGGCATCGAACACTGAAGCTTTCTTT.

V usage is TRBV6-1 and J usage is TRBJ2-1, with D perhaps TRBD1 (6 bases). The V end was cut by 7 bases, the J end by 1 base, with 11 bases between. The CDR3 totals 14 residues. CDR1 MNHNS and CDR2 SASEGT come from the germline V gene. The CDR3 region has the DNA TGTGCCAGCACAGTCAGGGGATCCTACAATGAGCAGTTCTTC. Its translation is CASTVRGSYNEQFF.

The chain recombines TRBV5-6 with TRBJ2-2, with TRBD2 matching over 14 bases. The germline gives CDR1 SGHDT, CDR2 YYEEEE. V shed 2 bases and J 2 bases; nucleotides not matched to a gene: 2. CDR3 length: 17 residues. CDR3 in amino acids: CASSFGTSGSNTGELFF. The CDR3 DNA sequence: TGTGCCAGCAGCTTCGGGACTAGCGGGAGCAACACCGGGGAGCTGTTTTTT.

The V and J genes are TRBV5-1 and TRBJ1-1; 9 bases line up with TRBD1. The CDR3 is 15 residues long. CDR1 is SGHRS, CDR2 YFSETQ, per germline. V lost 3 bases and J lost 4; bases outside the gene matches: 7. The CDR3 DNA is TGCGCCAGCAGCTGGGGTGGGACAGGGTCCACTGAAGCTTTCTTT. Translation: CASSWGGTGSTEAFF. Filled out from reference TRBV5-1 and TRBJ1-1, the complete variable domain reads KAGVTQTPRYLIKTRGQQVTLSCSPISGHRSVSWYQQTPGQGLQFLFEYFSETQRNKGNFPGRFSGRQFSNSRSEMNVSTLELGDSALYLCASSWGGTGSTEAFFGQGTRLTVV.